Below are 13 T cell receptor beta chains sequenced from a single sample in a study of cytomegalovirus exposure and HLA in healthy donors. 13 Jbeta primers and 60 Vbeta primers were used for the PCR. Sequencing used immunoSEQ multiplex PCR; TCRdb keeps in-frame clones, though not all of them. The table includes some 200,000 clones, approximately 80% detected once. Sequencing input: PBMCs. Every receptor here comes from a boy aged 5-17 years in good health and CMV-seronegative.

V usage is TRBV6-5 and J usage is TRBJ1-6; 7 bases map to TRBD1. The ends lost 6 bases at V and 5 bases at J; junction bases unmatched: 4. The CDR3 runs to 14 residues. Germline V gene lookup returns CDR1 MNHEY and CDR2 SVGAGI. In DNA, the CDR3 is TGTGCCAGCAGCAATGGACAGGATAATTCACCCCTCCACTTT. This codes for CASSNGQDNSPLHF.

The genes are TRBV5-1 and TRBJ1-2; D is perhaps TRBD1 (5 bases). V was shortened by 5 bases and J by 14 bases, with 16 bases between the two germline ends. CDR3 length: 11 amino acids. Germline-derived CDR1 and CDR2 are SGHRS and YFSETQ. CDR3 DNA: TGCGCCAGCAGTTGGGGCCCGGTTTGGACCTTC. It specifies CASSWGPVWTF. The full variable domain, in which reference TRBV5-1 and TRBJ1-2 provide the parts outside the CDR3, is KAGVTQTPRYLIKTRGQQVTLSCSPISGHRSVSWYQQTPGQGLQFLFEYFSETQRNKGNFPGRFSGRQFSNSRSEMNVSTLELGDSALYLCASSWGPVWTFGSGTRLTVV.

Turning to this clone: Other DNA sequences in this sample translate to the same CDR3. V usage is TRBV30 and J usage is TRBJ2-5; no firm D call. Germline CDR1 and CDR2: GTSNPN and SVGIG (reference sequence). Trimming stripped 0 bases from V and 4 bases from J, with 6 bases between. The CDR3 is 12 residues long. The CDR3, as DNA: TGTGCCTGGAGTGTAGCCGGAGAGACCCAGTACTTC. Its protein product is CAWSVAGETQYF.

The CDR3 loop reads CASSRNPGIGNEKLFF. The CDR3 region has the DNA TGTGCCAGCAGCCGAAACCCCGGGATCGGAAATGAAAAACTGTTTTTT. The rearrangement links TRBV7-2 to TRBJ1-4; the D is unclear. The germline V and J ends were trimmed by 5 bases and 5 bases, with 18 bases remaining between them. Germline V CDR1 and CDR2: SGHTA, FQGNSA. The CDR3 has 16 residues.

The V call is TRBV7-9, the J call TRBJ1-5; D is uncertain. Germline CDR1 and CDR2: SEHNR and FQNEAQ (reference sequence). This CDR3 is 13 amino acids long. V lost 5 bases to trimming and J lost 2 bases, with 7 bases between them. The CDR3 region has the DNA TGTGCCAGCAGCCCCCAGGGCAATCAGCCCCAGCATTTT. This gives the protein CASSPQGNQPQHF.

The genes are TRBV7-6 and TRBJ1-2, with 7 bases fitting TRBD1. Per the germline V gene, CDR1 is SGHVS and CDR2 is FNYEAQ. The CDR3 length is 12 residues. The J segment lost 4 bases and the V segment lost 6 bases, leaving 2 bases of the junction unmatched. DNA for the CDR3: TGTGCCAGCAGTTCAGGGGGCTATGGCTACACCTTC. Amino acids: CASSSGGYGYTF.

The CDR3 coding sequence is TGTGCCAGCAGCCCCCTTGGCAGGGCCTATGGCTACACCTTC. Translation gives CASSPLGRAYGYTF. The chain joins TRBV5-8 to TRBJ1-2; D is perhaps TRBD1 (5 bases). Germline V gene data show CDR1 as SGHTS and CDR2 as YDEGEE. This CDR3 has 14 residues. V was shortened by 4 bases and J by 4 bases, with 14 bases between the two germline ends.

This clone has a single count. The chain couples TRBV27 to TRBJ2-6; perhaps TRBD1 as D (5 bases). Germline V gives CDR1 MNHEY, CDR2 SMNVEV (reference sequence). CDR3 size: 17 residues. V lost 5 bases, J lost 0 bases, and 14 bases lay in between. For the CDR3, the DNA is TGTGCCAGCAGTATGACAGAGCCGCCCTCTGGGGCCAACGTCCTGACTTTC. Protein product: CASSMTEPPSGANVLTF.

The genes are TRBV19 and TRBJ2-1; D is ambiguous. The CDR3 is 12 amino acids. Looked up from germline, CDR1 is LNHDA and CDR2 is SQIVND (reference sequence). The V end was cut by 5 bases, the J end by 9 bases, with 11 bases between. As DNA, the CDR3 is TGTGCCAGTAGTCTGGAGTTCGGTGAGCAGTTCTTC. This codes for CASSLEFGEQFF.

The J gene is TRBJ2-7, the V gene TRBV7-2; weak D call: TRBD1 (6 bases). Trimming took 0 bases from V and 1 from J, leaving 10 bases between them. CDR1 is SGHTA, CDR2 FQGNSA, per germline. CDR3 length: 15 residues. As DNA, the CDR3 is TGTGCCAGCAGCTTAGCAGGGGGTCCATCCTACGAGCAGTACTTC. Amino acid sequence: CASSLAGGPSYEQYF.

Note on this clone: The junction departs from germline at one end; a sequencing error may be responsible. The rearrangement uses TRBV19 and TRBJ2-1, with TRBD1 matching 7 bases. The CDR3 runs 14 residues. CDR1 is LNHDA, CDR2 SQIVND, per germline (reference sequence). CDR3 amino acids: CASSLDRVSNEQFF. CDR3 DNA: TGTGCCAGTAGTCTAGACAGGGTCTCCAATGAGCAGTTCTTC.

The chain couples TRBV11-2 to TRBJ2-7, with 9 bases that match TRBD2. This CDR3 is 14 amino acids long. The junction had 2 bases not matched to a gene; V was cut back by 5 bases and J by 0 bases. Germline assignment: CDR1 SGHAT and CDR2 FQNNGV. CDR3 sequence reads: CASSMTSGSYEQYF. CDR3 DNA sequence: TGTGCCAGCAGCATGACTAGCGGCTCCTACGAGCAGTACTTC.

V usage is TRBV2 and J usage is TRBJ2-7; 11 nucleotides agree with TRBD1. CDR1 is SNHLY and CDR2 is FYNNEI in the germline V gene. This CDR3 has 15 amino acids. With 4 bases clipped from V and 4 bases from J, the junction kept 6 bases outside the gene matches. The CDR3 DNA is TGTGCCAGCAGTGGGATCGGGACAGGGGGTTACGAGCAGTACTTC. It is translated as CASSGIGTGGYEQYF.